The present entry profiles one T cell receptor (beta chain) with its context. These data originate in a study of cytomegalovirus exposure and HLA in healthy donors. Germline V gene sequence: CDR1 SNHLY, CDR2 FYNNEI. J was trimmed by 0 bases and V by 6 bases; bases with no gene match: 3. This CDR3 has 14 amino acids. Primers: 60 Vbeta forward and 13 Jbeta reverse. Libraries were prepared by immunoSEQ multiplex PCR; TCRdb keeps only in-frame clonotypes and omits some of them. This sample lists 100,000 or so clones; its ten largest clones have 3.4%. Sequenced input: PBMCs. This TCR was recovered from a woman in her twenties or thirties in good health and CMV-seronegative. This chain uses TRBV2 with TRBJ2-3; 7 nucleotides agree with TRBD2. The CDR3 is CASRLLASTDTQYF. CDR3 DNA sequence: TGTGCCAGCAGATTACTAGCGAGCACAGATACGCAGTATTTT.